The subject of this entry is one TCR beta chain. The data belong to a study of shared clonotypes between healthy human individuals. Sequenced by immunoSEQ multiplex PCR; TCRdb stores in-frame clones only, minus some. The sample yields 1.4 million to 1.5 million clones, roughly 96% seen once. V dropped 3 bases and J dropped 1 base, with 9 bases sitting between them. The CDR3 is made up of 13 amino acids. CDR1 and CDR2 from the germline V gene are SQVTM and ANQGSEA. The chain links TRBV29-1 to TRBJ1-1; D uncertain. The sequenced sample consisted of naive CD4+ T cells sorted from blood. Described subset: CD45RA+ positively selected. This sequence originates from a young man in good health. The CDR3 loop reads CSVDKAGNTEAFF. In DNA form, the CDR3 reads TGCAGCGTTGATAAAGCAGGGAACACTGAAGCTTTCTTT.